These 10 T cell receptor beta chains were sequenced from one sample in a study of T cell responses to AZD1222 COVID-19 vaccine. Using immunoSEQ multiplex PCR, the repertoire was profiled, and TCRdb retains in-frame clones only, with some absent. The sample consists of about 100,000 clones, about 87% of them appearing once. Sequencing used peripheral blood, obtained on day 0 of AZD1222 vaccination. The receptor source for this set is an adult in good health.

The chain combines TRBV4-2 with TRBJ2-3; 12 nucleotides agree with TRBD2. V dropped 0 bases and J dropped 7; count of bases not matched to a gene: 14. Germline CDR1 is LGHNA and CDR2 is YNFKEQ. CDR3 length: 19 residues. CDR3 sequence: CASSQDPSSGRASVNTQYF. The CDR3 nucleotides read TGTGCCAGCAGCCAAGATCCGTCTAGCGGGAGGGCCTCTGTAAATACGCAGTATTTT.

This clone appeared once. The V gene is TRBV28, the J gene TRBJ1-2, with 9 bases identical to TRBD1. This CDR3 comprises 14 residues. Trimming took 6 bases from V and 3 from J; bases not matched to a gene: 5. From germline, CDR1 is MDHEN and CDR2 SYDVKM. The CDR3 region is CASRYRGLDYGYTF. DNA for the CDR3: TGTGCCAGCAGATACAGGGGGCTGGACTATGGCTACACCTTC.

CDR3 in amino acids: CASSLTTYPLNTEAFF. In DNA, the CDR3 is TGTGCCAGCAGCTTAACAACATATCCTTTAAACACTGAAGCTTTCTTT. V and J are TRBV11-2 and TRBJ1-1; D uncertain. CDR1 is SGHAT, CDR2 FQNNGV, per germline. The CDR3 length is 16 residues. Between the trimmed V and J ends, which lost 2 bases and 2 bases, there was a span of 15 bases.

This clone was found once. The chain employs TRBV11-3 and TRBJ2-7; TRBD1 matches at 7 bases. Germline-derived CDR1 and CDR2 are SGHNT and YENEEA. The J segment lost 0 bases and the V segment lost 5 bases, leaving 7 bases of the junction unmatched. The CDR3 has 15 residues. This chain's CDR3 is CASSLAGTASYEQYF. The CDR3 DNA reads TGTGCCAGCAGCCTAGCCGGGACAGCCTCCTACGAGCAGTACTTC. The full variable domain, in which reference TRBV11-3 and TRBJ2-7 provide the parts outside the CDR3, is EAGVVQSPRYKIIEKKQPVAFWCNPISGHNTLYWYLQNLGQGPELLIRYENEEAVDDSQLPKDRFSAERLKGVDSTLKIQPAELGDSAVYLCASSLAGTASYEQYFGPGTRLTVT.

The CDR3 region has the DNA TGTGCCAGCAGTGCAACTAGCTCTGGGGCCAACGTCCTGACTTTC. Translating gives CASSATSSGANVLTF. The chain combines TRBV6-2 or TRBV6-3 with TRBJ2-6; the D gene is possibly TRBD2 (5 bases). Between the trimmed V and J ends, which lost 5 bases and 0 bases, there was a span of 8 bases. CDR3 length: 15 residues. Germline V gene sequence: CDR1 MNHEY, CDR2 SVGEGT.

The rearrangement links TRBV21-1 to TRBJ2-4; the table's D call, TRBD1, has no DNA check behind it. TRBV21-1 corresponds to a pseudogene. The CDR3 is 15 residues long. The CDR3 nucleotides are TGTGCCAGCAGCAAAACCGACAGGGCTTGTGACATTCAGTACTTC. Translating gives CASSKTDRACDIQYF.

The gene calls are TRBV27 and TRBJ1-2; D call uncertain. Per germline, CDR1 MNHEY and CDR2 SMNVEV (reference sequence). Trimming removed 6 bases from V and 8 bases from J, with 10 bases in between. This CDR3 contains 11 residues. The CDR3 region has the DNA TGTGCCAGCAGGGATGTATCCGGCTACACCTTC. Translation gives CASRDVSGYTF.

This sequence joins TRBV7-9 and TRBJ2-7; weak D call: TRBD1 (7 bases). The CDR3 sequence is 12 residues long. Germline assignment: CDR1 SEHNR and CDR2 FQNEAQ (reference sequence). V was shortened by 5 bases and J by 5 bases, with 10 bases between the two germline ends. The CDR3 DNA sequence: TGTGCCAGCAGCCCCAGGGGGGACGAGCAGTACTTC. Its protein product is CASSPRGDEQYF.

The chain links TRBV5-1 to TRBJ2-5, with 10 bases fitting TRBD2. The CDR3 has 15 amino acids. Germline loops: CDR1 SGHRS, CDR2 YFSETQ. With V trimmed by 3 bases and J by 5 bases, 7 bases remained unmatched. The CDR3 nucleotides are TGCGCCAGCAGCTCGCTAGCGGGAGAAGTGGAGACCCAGTACTTC. Translation: CASSSLAGEVETQYF.

The chain is built from TRBV19 and TRBJ1-1; TRBD1 aligns across 9 bases. Trimming removed 8 bases from V and 2 bases from J; junction bases left unmatched: 6. The CDR3 runs 14 residues. Germline CDR1 is LNHDA and CDR2 is SQIVND (reference sequence). The CDR3 here is CASSLGQGNTEAFF. For the CDR3, the DNA is TGTGCCAGTTCTCTGGGACAGGGTAACACTGAAGCTTTCTTT.